A selection of T cell receptor beta chains follows, all from one sample in a study of beta chain features in type 1 diabetes. The repertoire was sequenced with immunoSEQ multiplex PCR; TCRdb's copy has only in-frame clones and lacks some. Of more than 95,000 clones in the sample, roughly 28% were seen once. The sample was central memory CD4+ T cells from blood. Receptors were obtained from a woman aged 18-29 years with type 1 diabetes. The CDR3 runs from the conserved cysteine through the conserved F or W. D genes are given only for firm matches. Size is omitted from some rows. Given values are once, few, many or a class for expanded clones.

TRBV28,NA,TRBJ1-5,13,NA,TGTGCCAGCAAGAGGGGGGGGCATCAGCCCCAGCATTTT,CASKRGGHQPQHF
TRBV6-1,NA,TRBJ1-5,14,few,TGTGCCAGCAGTGACCGAAGGGGAAATCAGCCCCAGCATTTT,CASSDRRGNQPQHF
TRBV30,NA,TRBJ2-6,14,few,TGTGCCTGGGACAGAAACTCTGGGGCCAACGTCCTGACTTTC,CAWDRNSGANVLTF
TRBV19,NA,TRBJ1-5,14,few,TGTGCCACCAGGGACGGGGGAGGTAATCAGCCCCAGCATTTT,CATRDGGGNQPQHF
TRBV7-8,NA,TRBJ2-3,13,NA,TGTGCCAGCAGCTTACCGTCTCGGGATACGCAGTATTTT,CASSLPSRDTQYF
TRBV27,NA,TRBJ2-1,14,NA,TGTGCCAGCAGTTCACCGAGGACAGTAGAGGAGCAGTTCTTC,CASSSPRTVEEQFF
TRBV5-1,TRBD1,TRBJ1-2,15,few,TGCGCCAGCAGCATCGGACAGGGAGGGAGCTATGGCTACACCTTC,CASSIGQGGSYGYTF
TRBV27,NA,TRBJ2-6,14,NA,TGTGCCAGCAGTAGCCTGTCTGGGGCCAACGTCCTGACTTTC,CASSSLSGANVLTF
TRBV5-1,TRBD2,TRBJ2-2,15,few,TGCGCCAGCAGCTCCCCTAGCGGGAACACCGGGGAGCTGTTTTTT,CASSSPSGNTGELFF
TRBV18,TRBD1,TRBJ2-7,15,few,TGTGCCAGCTCACTAGACAGGGGCCCACCCTACGAGCAGTACTTC,CASSLDRGPPYEQYF
TRBV5-4,NA,TRBJ2-7,14,few,TGTGCCAGCAGCTTCGGACAAGCCTCCTACGAGCAGTACTTC,CASSFGQASYEQYF
TRBV5-1,TRBD2,TRBJ2-3,16,NA,TGCGCCAGCAGCTCACCTAGCGGGATGAGCACAGATACGCAGTATTTT,CASSSPSGMSTDTQYF
TRBV18,NA,TRBJ2-1,13,NA,TGTGCCAGCTCACCTGGGGGCCGGAATGAGCAGTTCTTC,CASSPGGRNEQFF
TRBV7-3,TRBD2,TRBJ2-1,16,NA,TGTGCCAGCAGCTTAGGTGACGGGAGGGCCTACAATGAGCAGTTCTTC,CASSLGDGRAYNEQFF
TRBV4-3,TRBD1,TRBJ2-1,15,few,TGCGCCAGCAGCCAAGCCGGACAGGGGTGGAATGAGCAGTTCTTC,CASSQAGQGWNEQFF
TRBV4-1,NA,TRBJ1-3,16,NA,TGCGCCAGCAGCCAAGGAGCTTTCCGCTCTGGAAACACCATATATTTT,CASSQGAFRSGNTIYF
TRBV2,TRBD2,TRBJ2-7,13,few,TGTGCCGGCGAGCGGGAGGCTTCCTACGAGCAGTACTTC,CAGEREASYEQYF
TRBV10-3,NA,TRBJ2-3,13,few,TGTGCCATCAGGGAGACTGGCACAGATACGCAGTATTTT,CAIRETGTDTQYF
TRBV27,NA,TRBJ2-5,15,NA,TGTGCCAGCAGTCCAGACGGCAGGATTGAAGAGACCCAGTACTTC,CASSPDGRIEETQYF
TRBV5-6,NA,TRBJ1-2,15,few,TGTGCCAGCAGCTTAGGGGATCGCCCTAACTATGGCTACACCTTC,CASSLGDRPNYGYTF
TRBV18,TRBD1,TRBJ2-1,15,few,TGTGCCAGCTCACCCGACAGGGGGGCCGGGAATGAGCAGTTCTTC,CASSPDRGAGNEQFF
TRBV28,NA,TRBJ1-5,15,few,TGTGCCAGCAGTTTAGCGGGGGGTAGCAATCAGCCCCAGCATTTT,CASSLAGGSNQPQHF
TRBV19,NA,TRBJ2-3,15,NA,TGTGCCAGTAGTCCAAGGGGGGGCATCACAGATACGCAGTATTTT,CASSPRGGITDTQYF
TRBV5-1,TRBD2,TRBJ2-4,14,NA,TGCGCCAGCAGCATAGGACTAGCGGAAAACATTCAGTACTTC,CASSIGLAENIQYF
TRBV15,NA,TRBJ2-1,16,few,TGTGCCACCAGCAGAGCGCCAGCGGGCTCCTACAATGAGCAGTTCTTC,CATSRAPAGSYNEQFF
TRBV7-8,NA,TRBJ2-5,15,NA,TGTGCCAGCAGCTTAGTCCCGAGCACGCAAGAGACCCAGTACTTC,CASSLVPSTQETQYF
TRBV7-2,NA,TRBJ2-3,13,few,TGTGCCAGCAGCTTCACTCGCACAGATACGCAGTATTTT,CASSFTRTDTQYF
TRBV19,TRBD1,TRBJ1-2,13,NA,TGTGCCACCTGGACAGGGAATCGTCATGGCTACACCTTC,CATWTGNRHGYTF
TRBV7-9,NA,TRBJ2-3,12,NA,TGTGCCAGCAGCCCTAACACAGATACGCAGTATTTT,CASSPNTDTQYF
TRBV30,NA,TRBJ2-3,13,many,TGTGCCTGGAGAGTGCAGGGCACAGATACGCAGTATTTT,CAWRVQGTDTQYF
TRBV7-2,NA,TRBJ2-1,16,NA,TGTGCCAGCAGCCGAAAGACTAGTCTCACTTACAATGAGCAGTTCTTC,CASSRKTSLTYNEQFF
TRBV30,TRBD1,TRBJ1-4,12,NA,TGTGCCTGGAGCCCGAGGACAGGGGAACTGTTTTTT,CAWSPRTGELFF
TRBV10-3,NA,TRBJ2-2,14,many,TGTGCCATCCGAAGCGGCGCGAACACCGGGGAGCTGTTTTTT,CAIRSGANTGELFF
TRBV5-1,TRBD2,TRBJ2-5,16,few,TGCGCCAGCAGCCCGGGACAGACTAGCGGTCAAGAGACCCAGTACTTC,CASSPGQTSGQETQYF
TRBV2,NA,TRBJ1-1,16,few,TGTGCCAGCAGTGAAGCCACCGGGGGTCGGGGCACTGAAGCTTTCTTT,CASSEATGGRGTEAFF
TRBV30,NA,TRBJ2-7,13,few,TGTGCCTGGAGTGTAGGGGCAAGTTACGAGCAGTACTTC,CAWSVGASYEQYF
TRBV2,NA,TRBJ1-2,12,NA,TGTGCCAGCAGTGAAAAGGGGTATGGCTACACCTTC,CASSEKGYGYTF
TRBV6-1,TRBD2,TRBJ2-3,15,few,TGTGCCAGCAGTGTACGACTAGCGGACACAGATACGCAGTATTTT,CASSVRLADTDTQYF
TRBV5-1,TRBD2,TRBJ2-3,16,NA,TGCGCCAGCAGCTTGCCCCTAGCGGGGGGCACAGATACGCAGTATTTT,CASSLPLAGGTDTQYF
TRBV15,NA,TRBJ1-1,15,NA,TGTGCCACCAGCAGAGTGGAGGCTATGAACACTGAAGCTTTCTTT,CATSRVEAMNTEAFF
TRBV18,TRBD1,TRBJ1-5,17,NA,TGTGCCAGCTCACCGCTGCCTATCGGGACAGGCAATCAGCCCCAGCATTTT,CASSPLPIGTGNQPQHF
TRBV5-1,NA,TRBJ2-5,12,NA,TGCGCCAGCAGCTTGGGTCAGGAGACCCAGTACTTC,CASSLGQETQYF
TRBV2,TRBD1,TRBJ1-5,13,few,TGTGCCAGCCACGGGACAGGGGGTCAGCCCCAGCATTTT,CASHGTGGQPQHF
TRBV5-4,NA,TRBJ1-1,14,few,TGTGCCAGCAGCTTCGCACAGGGTGGAACTGAAGCTTTCTTT,CASSFAQGGTEAFF
TRBV10-2,NA,TRBJ1-2,12,few,TGCGCCAGCAGTGAGTCGACAGATGGCTACACCTTC,CASSESTDGYTF
TRBV2,NA,TRBJ1-4,17,few,TGTGCCAGCAGCTTTGGGGGGGCGAGTGGGTCTAATGAAAAACTGTTTTTT,CASSFGGASGSNEKLFF